This T cell receptor (beta chain) derives from a study of T-cell reconstitution after alpha-beta-depleted transplantation in children (dated by TCRdb to 2016 to 2017). With respect to the entire study: Using TCR repertoire profiling, the study quantitatively followed how T-cell immune reconstitution unfolded in children after TCRalphabeta/CD19-depleted allogeneic hematopoietic cell transplantation. Broad study findings and their caveats: Hyperexpanded clone frequencies declined over subsequent months; after one year, T-cell counts and TCRbeta diversity were mostly attributed to newly produced T cells. About two months after transplant, the apparently early recovery of alphabetaT-cell counts reportedly depended on just several hundred clones that had expanded rapidly and came from non-depleted graft cells. In some patients, the high TCRbeta diversity seen at day 60 was put down to recipient T cells and intrathymic progenitors that had survived conditioning.

Read against the paper, the sample's treatment or condition label means: allogeneic hematopoietic cell transplantation with graft depleted of TCRalphabeta T cells and CD19 B cells. The transplant recipients were children given TCRalphabeta/CD19-depleted allogeneic hematopoietic cell grafts. CDR3 length: 13 amino acids, cysteine to phenylalanine. The read is trimmed to its CDR3 DNA, 39 bases read in frame from base 1. CDR1 and CDR2 are drawn from the germline V gene (reference sequence): SEHNR, FQNEAQ. Trimming takes 5 bases from V and 6 bases from J, and the germline ends sit 11 bases apart. This clonotype has more than one count but fewer than ten. Which antigen it targets is not known. No per-base quality is available; no much larger clone lies one base away. The library was produced with PCR. Reads for this sample came from an Illumina HiSeq 2500. TCR libraries were prepared with molecular barcoding, using unique molecular identifiers to normalize TCRbeta repertoire quantification. TCRdb took the public reads, trimmed them with fastp at Q25, ran MiXCR for clone calling and kept in-frame beta chains. Each entry is one CDR3 protein sequence, shown with its most common DNA and genes. Counted in this sample were 77,000 or so distinct CDR3 sequences; 15% to 20% of them appeared once. The top ten clonotypes cover roughly half of the sample.

The source of this sequence is a male patient between 2 and 10 years old who had a stem cell transplant for acute lymphoblastic leukemia, so the T cells may come from the graft donor. The sample in question was PBMCs, mostly from graft donor cells, obtained 360 days after TCRalphabeta/CD19-depleted stem cell transplant. The chain couples TRBV7-9 to TRBJ2-1, and the D gene may be TRBD2, 6 bases matching. The bases read TGTGCCAGCAGCCCAATCGGGGGCAATGAGCAGTTCTTC. This gives the protein CASSPIGGNEQFF. With the portions outside the CDR3 filled from the reference TRBV7-9 and TRBJ2-1 genes, the complete variable region becomes DTGVSQNPRHKITKRGQNVTFRCDPISEHNRLYWYRQTLGQGPEFLTYFQNEAQLEKSRLLSDRFSAERPKGSFSTLEIQRTEQGDSAMYLCASSPIGGNEQFFGPGTRLTVL.